A selection of T cell receptor beta chains follows, all from one sample in a study of T-cell memory formation after mild COVID-19. TCRdb reanalysed the 5' RACE reads using MiXCR and keeps one entry per CDR3 protein. The sample consists of roughly 480,000 distinct CDR3 sequences, roughly 25% of them appearing once. Sequenced input: PBMCs or a T cell subset sorted from them (not recorded which). These receptors were collected from an adult woman who had mild COVID-19 (a few samples of this study predate the infection). Cell type and time point are not known. Both conserved end residues are part of each CDR3. Fields, in order: CDR3 length, J gene, V gene, CDR3 protein.

>15|TRBJ1-2|TRBV30
CAWSVWGNRNYGYTF
>13|TRBJ1-5|TRBV4-3
CVSSQMLGQPQHF
>12|TRBJ2-5|TRBV29-1
CSVGWRRETQYF
>15|TRBJ2-6|TRBV7-9
CASSLELGVANVLTF
>14|TRBJ2-7|TRBV19
CASSIGGNQYEQYF
>17|TRBJ2-1|TRBV7-9
CASSSLPGPSSYNEQFF
>13|TRBJ2-7|TRBV6-5
CASSYGTGYEQYF
>16|TRBJ2-7|TRBV11-3
CASSPLRRDRRYEQYF
>13|TRBJ2-1|TRBV5-1
CASSLYRGNEQFF
>16|TRBJ1-2|TRBV4-1
CASSQDGLGATYGYTF
>14|TRBJ2-1|TRBV12-3/TRBV12-4
CASSLRAVTYEQFF
>16|TRBJ2-3|TRBV19
CASSRGLAGGADTQYF
>13|TRBJ1-5|TRBV29-1
CSVAGQLNQPQHF
>14|TRBJ1-1|TRBV2
CASRPKGTFPEAFF
>16|TRBJ2-1|TRBV7-2
CASSLKFPSSYNEQFF
>12|TRBJ2-1|TRBV20-1
CSALALSARQFF